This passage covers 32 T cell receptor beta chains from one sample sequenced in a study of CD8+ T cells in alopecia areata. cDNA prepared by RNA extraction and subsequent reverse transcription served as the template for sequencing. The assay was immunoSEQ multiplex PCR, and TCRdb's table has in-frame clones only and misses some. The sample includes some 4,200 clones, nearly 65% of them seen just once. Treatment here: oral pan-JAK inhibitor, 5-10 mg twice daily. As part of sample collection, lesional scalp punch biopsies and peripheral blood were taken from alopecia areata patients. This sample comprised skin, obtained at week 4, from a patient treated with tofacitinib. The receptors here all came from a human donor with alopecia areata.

CDR3 nucleotide sequence: TGTGCCTGGAGTGGCGGACAGGTTAGCAATCAGCCCCAGCATTTT. It encodes CAWSGGQVSNQPQHF. The chain joins TRBV30 to TRBJ1-5, with 7 bases that match TRBD1. The germline gives CDR1 GTSNPN, CDR2 SVGIG (reference sequence). V was pared by 1 base and J by 0 bases, with 3 bases of the junction left unmatched. The CDR3 is 15 amino acids.

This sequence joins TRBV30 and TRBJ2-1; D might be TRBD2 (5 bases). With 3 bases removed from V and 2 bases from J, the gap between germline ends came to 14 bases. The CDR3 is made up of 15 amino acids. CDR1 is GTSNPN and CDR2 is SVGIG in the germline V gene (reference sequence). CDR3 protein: CAWRAPDFTYNEQFF. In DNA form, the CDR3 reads TGTGCCTGGAGGGCCCCGGACTTCACCTACAATGAGCAGTTCTTC.

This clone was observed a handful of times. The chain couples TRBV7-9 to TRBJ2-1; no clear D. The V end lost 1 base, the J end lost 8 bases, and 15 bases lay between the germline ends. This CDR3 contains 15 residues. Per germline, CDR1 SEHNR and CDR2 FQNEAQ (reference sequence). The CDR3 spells CASSLDDTQVDEQFF. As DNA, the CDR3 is TGTGCCAGCAGCTTAGATGATACTCAGGTGGATGAGCAGTTCTTC. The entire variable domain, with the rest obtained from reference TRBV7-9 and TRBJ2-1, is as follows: DTGVSQNPRHKITKRGQNVTFRCDPISEHNRLYWYRQTLGQGPEFLTYFQNEAQLEKSRLLSDRFSAERPKGSFSTLEIQRTEQGDSAMYLCASSLDDTQVDEQFFGPGTRLTVL.

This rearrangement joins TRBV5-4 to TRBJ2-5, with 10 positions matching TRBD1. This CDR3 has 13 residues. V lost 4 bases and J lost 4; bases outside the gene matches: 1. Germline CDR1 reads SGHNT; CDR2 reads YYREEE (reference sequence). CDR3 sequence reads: CASSRTGGETQYF. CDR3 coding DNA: TGTGCCAGCAGCCGGACAGGGGGAGAGACCCAGTACTTC.

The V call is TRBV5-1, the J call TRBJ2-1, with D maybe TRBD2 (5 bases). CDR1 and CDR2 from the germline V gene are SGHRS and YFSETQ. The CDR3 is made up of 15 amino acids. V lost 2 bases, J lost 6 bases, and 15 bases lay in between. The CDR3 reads CASSLQPLAGNEQFF. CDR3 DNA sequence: TGCGCCAGCAGCTTACAGCCCTTGGCGGGCAATGAGCAGTTCTTC. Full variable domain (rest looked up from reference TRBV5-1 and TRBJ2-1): KAGVTQTPRYLIKTRGQQVTLSCSPISGHRSVSWYQQTPGQGLQFLFEYFSETQRNKGNFPGRFSGRQFSNSRSEMNVSTLELGDSALYLCASSLQPLAGNEQFFGPGTRLTVL.

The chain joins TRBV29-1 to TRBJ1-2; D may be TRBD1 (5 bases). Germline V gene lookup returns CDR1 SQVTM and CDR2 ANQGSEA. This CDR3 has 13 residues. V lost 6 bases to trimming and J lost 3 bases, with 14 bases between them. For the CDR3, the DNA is TGCAGCGTCGCGGGGGGGTTTGACTATGGCTACACCTTC. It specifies CSVAGGFDYGYTF.

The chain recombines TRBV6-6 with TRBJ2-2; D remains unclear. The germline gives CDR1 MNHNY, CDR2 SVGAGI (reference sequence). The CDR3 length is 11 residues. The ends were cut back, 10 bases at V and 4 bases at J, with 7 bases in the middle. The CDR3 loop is CATYGTGELFF. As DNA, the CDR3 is TGTGCCACCTACGGCACCGGGGAGCTGTTTTTT.

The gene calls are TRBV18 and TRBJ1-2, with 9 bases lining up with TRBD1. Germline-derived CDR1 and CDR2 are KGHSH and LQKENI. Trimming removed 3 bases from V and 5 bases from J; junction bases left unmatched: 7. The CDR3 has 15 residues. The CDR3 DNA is TGTGCCAGCTCACCTACACAGGGGGCTGGGTATGGCTACACCTTC. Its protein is CASSPTQGAGYGYTF.

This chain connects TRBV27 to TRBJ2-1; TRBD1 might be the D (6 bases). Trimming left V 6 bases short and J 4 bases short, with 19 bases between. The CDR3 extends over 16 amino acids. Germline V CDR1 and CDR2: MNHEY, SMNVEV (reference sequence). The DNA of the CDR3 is TGTGCCAGCAGCTTTACAGGGTTTTCGGGTTACAATGAGCAGTTCTTC. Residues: CASSFTGFSGYNEQFF.

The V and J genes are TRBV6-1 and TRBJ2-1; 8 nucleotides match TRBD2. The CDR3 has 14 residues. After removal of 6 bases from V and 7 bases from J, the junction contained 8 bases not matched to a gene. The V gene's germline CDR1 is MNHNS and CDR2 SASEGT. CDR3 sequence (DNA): TGTGCCAGCAGCCCTAGGACTAGCATGAATGAGCAGTTCTTC. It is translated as CASSPRTSMNEQFF.

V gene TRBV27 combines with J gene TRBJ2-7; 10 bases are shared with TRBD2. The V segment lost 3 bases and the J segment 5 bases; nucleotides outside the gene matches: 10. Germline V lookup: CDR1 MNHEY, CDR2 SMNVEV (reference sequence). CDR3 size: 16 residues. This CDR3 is CASSFLRWGLANEQYF. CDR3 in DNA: TGTGCCAGCAGTTTTCTCCGATGGGGACTAGCGAACGAGCAGTACTTC.

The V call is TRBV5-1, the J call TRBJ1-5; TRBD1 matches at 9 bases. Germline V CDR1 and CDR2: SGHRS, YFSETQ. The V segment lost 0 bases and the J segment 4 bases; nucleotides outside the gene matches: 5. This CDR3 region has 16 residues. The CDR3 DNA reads TGCGCCAGCAGCTTGGAACAGGGGGCAGGTAATCAGCCCCAGCATTTT. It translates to CASSLEQGAGNQPQHF.

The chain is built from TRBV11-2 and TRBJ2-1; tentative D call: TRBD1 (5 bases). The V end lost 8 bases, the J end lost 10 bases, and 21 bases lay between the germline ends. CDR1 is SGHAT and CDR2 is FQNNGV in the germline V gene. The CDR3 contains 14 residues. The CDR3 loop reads CASVSTRWGWEQFF. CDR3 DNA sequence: TGTGCCAGCGTCTCAACCAGGTGGGGCTGGGAGCAGTTCTTC.

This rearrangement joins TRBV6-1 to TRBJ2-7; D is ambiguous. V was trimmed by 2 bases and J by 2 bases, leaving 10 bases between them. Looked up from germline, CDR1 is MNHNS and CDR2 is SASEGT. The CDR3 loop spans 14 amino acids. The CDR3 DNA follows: TGTGCCAGCAGTGAATGGGAAGTTCCCTACGAGCAGTACTTC. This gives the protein CASSEWEVPYEQYF.

CDR3 DNA: TGTGCCAGCAGCTTAAGGGTGGGTGTCGGGGCCAACGTCCTGACTTTC. It is translated as CASSLRVGVGANVLTF. The chain uses TRBV7-3 and TRBJ2-6; D uncertain. This CDR3 region has 16 residues. Germline CDR1 SGHTA, CDR2 FQGTGA. V was clipped by 1 base and J by 4 bases, with 11 bases between them.

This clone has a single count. The CDR3: CASSLELETQYF. The CDR3 DNA reads as TGCGCCAGCAGCTTGGAGCTAGAGACCCAGTACTTC. This chain links TRBV5-1 with TRBJ2-5, with unresolved D. From germline, CDR1 is SGHRS and CDR2 YFSETQ. V was shortened by 0 bases and J by 4 bases, with 4 bases between the two germline ends. The CDR3 sequence is 12 residues long. The whole variable domain, filled in from reference TRBV5-1 and TRBJ2-5, reads KAGVTQTPRYLIKTRGQQVTLSCSPISGHRSVSWYQQTPGQGLQFLFEYFSETQRNKGNFPGRFSGRQFSNSRSEMNVSTLELGDSALYLCASSLELETQYFGPGTRLLVL.

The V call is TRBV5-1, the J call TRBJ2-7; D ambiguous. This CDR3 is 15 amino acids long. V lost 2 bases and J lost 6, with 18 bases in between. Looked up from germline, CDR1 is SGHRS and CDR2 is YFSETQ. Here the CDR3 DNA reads TGCGCCAGCAGCTTAGTTGAAGGGCTCAACCTCGAGCAGTACTTC. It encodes CASSLVEGLNLEQYF.

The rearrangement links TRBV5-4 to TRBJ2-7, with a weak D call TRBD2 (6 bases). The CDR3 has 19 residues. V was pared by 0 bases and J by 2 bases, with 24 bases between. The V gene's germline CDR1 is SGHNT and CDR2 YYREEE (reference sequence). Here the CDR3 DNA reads TGTGCCAGCAGCTTGGGACGGAGTTCGGTTAGCGCGGGGACCTACGAGCAGTACTTC. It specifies CASSLGRSSVSAGTYEQYF. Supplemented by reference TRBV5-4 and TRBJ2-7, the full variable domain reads ETGVTQSPTHLIKTRGQQVTLRCSSQSGHNTVSWYQQALGQGPQFIFQYYREEENGRGNFPPRFSGLQFPNYSSELNVNALELDDSALYLCASSLGRSSVSAGTYEQYFGPGTRLTVT.

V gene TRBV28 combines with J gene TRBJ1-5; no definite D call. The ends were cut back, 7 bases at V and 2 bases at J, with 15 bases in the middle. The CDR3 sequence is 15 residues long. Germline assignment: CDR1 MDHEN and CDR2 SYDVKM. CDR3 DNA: TGTGCCAGCACCCCTGTGTCGCAGGGCAATCAGCCCCAGCATTTT. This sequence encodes CASTPVSQGNQPQHF.

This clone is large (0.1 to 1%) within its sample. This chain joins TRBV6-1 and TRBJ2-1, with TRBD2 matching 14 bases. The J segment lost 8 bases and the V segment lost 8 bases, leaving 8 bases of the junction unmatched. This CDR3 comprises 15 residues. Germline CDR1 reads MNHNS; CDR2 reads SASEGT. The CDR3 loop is CASEGLAGVGYEQFF. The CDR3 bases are TGTGCCAGCGAGGGACTAGCGGGAGTGGGCTATGAGCAGTTCTTC.

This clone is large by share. CDR3 coding DNA: TGTGCCAGCAGCCAAGTGGGTACCTACAATGAGCAGTTCTTC. It is translated as CASSQVGTYNEQFF. This chain connects TRBV4-2 to TRBJ2-1; no clear D gene. Trimming shortened V by 1 base and J by 2 bases, and 6 bases separated the two germline ends. Germline V gene lookup returns CDR1 LGHNA and CDR2 YNFKEQ. This CDR3 has 14 amino acids.

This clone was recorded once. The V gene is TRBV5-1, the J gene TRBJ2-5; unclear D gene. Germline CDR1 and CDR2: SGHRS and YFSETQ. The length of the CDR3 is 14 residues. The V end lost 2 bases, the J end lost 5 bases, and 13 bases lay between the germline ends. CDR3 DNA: TGCGCCAGCAGCTTTATGGGTATATCGGAGACCCAGTACTTC. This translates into CASSFMGISETQYF.

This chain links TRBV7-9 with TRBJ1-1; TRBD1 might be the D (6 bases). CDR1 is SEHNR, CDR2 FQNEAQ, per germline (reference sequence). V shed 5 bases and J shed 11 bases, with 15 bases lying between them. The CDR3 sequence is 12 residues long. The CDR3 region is CASSQEGVGAFF. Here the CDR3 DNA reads TGTGCCAGCAGCCAAGAGGGGGTTGGGGCTTTCTTT.

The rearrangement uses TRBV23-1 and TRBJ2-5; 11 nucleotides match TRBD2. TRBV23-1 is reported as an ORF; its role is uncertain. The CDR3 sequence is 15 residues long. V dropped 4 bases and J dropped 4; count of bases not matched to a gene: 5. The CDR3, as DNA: TGCGCCAGCAGTCCGACCGGGACTAGCGGAGAGACCCAGTACTTC. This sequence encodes CASSPTGTSGETQYF.

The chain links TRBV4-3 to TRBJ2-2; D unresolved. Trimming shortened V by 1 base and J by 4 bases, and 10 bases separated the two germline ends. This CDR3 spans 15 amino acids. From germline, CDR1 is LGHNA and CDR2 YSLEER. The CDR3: CASSQVLDPTGELFF. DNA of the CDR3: TGCGCCAGCAGCCAAGTGTTGGATCCCACCGGGGAGCTGTTTTTT.

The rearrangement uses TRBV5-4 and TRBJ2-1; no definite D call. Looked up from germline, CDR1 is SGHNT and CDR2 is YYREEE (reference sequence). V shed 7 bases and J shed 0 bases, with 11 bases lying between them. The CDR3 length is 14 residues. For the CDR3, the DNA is TGTGCCAGCGCTGCGACGGACTCCTACAATGAGCAGTTCTTC. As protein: CASAATDSYNEQFF.

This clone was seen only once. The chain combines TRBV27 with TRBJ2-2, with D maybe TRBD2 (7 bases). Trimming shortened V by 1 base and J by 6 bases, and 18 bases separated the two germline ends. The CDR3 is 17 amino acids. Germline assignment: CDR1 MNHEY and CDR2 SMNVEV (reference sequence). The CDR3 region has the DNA TGTGCCAGCAGTTTATACAGGGAACGCGGGAGTGCCGGGGAGCTGTTTTTT. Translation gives CASSLYRERGSAGELFF.

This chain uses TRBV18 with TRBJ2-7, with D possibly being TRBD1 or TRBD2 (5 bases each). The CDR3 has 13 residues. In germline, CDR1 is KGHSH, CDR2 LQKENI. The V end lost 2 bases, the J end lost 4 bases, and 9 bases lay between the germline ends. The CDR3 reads CASSPSGQYEQYF. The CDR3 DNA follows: TGTGCCAGCTCACCATCGGGGCAGTACGAGCAGTACTTC.

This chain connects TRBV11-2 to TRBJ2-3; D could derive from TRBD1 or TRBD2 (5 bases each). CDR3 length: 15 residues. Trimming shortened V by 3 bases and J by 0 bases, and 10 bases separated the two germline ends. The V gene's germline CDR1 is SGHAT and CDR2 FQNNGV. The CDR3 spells CASSFLGDSTDTQYF. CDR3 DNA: TGTGCCAGCAGCTTCCTCGGGGACAGCACAGATACGCAGTATTTT.

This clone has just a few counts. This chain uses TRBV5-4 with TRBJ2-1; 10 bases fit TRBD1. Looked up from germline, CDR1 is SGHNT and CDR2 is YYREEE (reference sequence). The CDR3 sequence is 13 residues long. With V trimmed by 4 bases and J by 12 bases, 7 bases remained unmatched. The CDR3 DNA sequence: TGTGCCAGCAGCACGGGACAGGGGTTCGGGCAGTTCTTC. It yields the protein CASSTGQGFGQFF. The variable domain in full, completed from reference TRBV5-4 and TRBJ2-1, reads ETGVTQSPTHLIKTRGQQVTLRCSSQSGHNTVSWYQQALGQGPQFIFQYYREEENGRGNFPPRFSGLQFPNYSSELNVNALELDDSALYLCASSTGQGFGQFFGPGTRLTVL.

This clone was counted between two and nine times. CDR3 sequence (DNA): TGTGCCACCAGCACCCGGACAGGGCCGTATTCACCCCTCCACTTT. It specifies CATSTRTGPYSPLHF. The V gene is TRBV15, the J gene TRBJ1-6; 8 bases line up with TRBD1. Germline CDR1 is LNHNV and CDR2 is YYDKDF (reference sequence). The CDR3 runs 15 residues. Losses at the gene ends were 4 bases for V and 8 bases for J; bases not matched to a gene: 7.

CDR3: CASRSGSGTDTQYF. In nucleotides, the CDR3 is TGTGCCAGCAGGAGCGGGAGTGGCACAGATACGCAGTATTTT. The chain joins TRBV11-2 to TRBJ2-3, with 8 nucleotides matching TRBD2. The germline V gene encodes CDR1 SGHAT and CDR2 FQNNGV. The trim removed 6 bases at V and 1 base at J, leaving 3 bases unmatched. CDR3 size: 14 residues.